Listed below are T cell receptor beta chains from one sample, sequenced in a study of cytomegalovirus exposure and HLA in healthy donors. Assay: immunoSEQ multiplex PCR; the TCRdb copy retains only in-frame clones and omits some. Of roughly 200,000 clones in the sample, roughly nine tenths were seen once. Sequences were obtained from PBMCs. These receptor sequences come from a man aged 25 to 45 in good health and CMV-seropositive. CDR3s include the opening cysteine and the closing phenylalanine or tryptophan. D genes are given only for firm matches. Clone size is given for some rows only: seen once, a few or many times, or a class if the clone is expanded.

>TRBJ2-1|TRBD1|.|TRBV2
TGTGCCAGCAGTGGCCCTCGGGACAGGGGGCCGGGTGAGCAGTTCTTC
CASSGPRDRGPGEQFF
>TRBJ2-3|.|.|TRBV7-7
TGTGCTAGCAGCTTAGGAGGAGCCCAGGTGGATACGCAGTATTTT
CASSLGGAQVDTQYF
>TRBJ2-7|.|.|TRBV15
TGTGCCACCAGCGCCCACCTCTCCTACGAGCAGTACTTC
CATSAHLSYEQYF
>TRBJ2-7|.|.|TRBV7-8
TGTGCCAGCAGCTCCTTAGGTAGGGGGGACTACGAGCAGTACTTC
CASSSLGRGDYEQYF
>TRBJ2-3|.|.|TRBV29-1
TGCAGCGTTGACGGCGGGACCCTCACAGATACGCAGTATTTT
CSVDGGTLTDTQYF
>TRBJ2-7|.|.|TRBV7-9
TGTGCCAGCAGGGAGGCGGATTACGAGCAGTACTTC
CASREADYEQYF
>TRBJ2-1|.|.|TRBV9
TGTGCCAGCGGTGGGGGACAGCGGGCCAATGAGCAGTTCTTC
CASGGGQRANEQFF
>TRBJ2-2|.|few|TRBV28
TGTGCCAGCAGATCCCTCAGGGCGAACACCGGGGAGCTGTTTTTT
CASRSLRANTGELFF
>TRBJ1-2|.|.|TRBV29-1
TGCAGTGCGCATTTTAACTATGGCTACACCTTC
CSAHFNYGYTF
>TRBJ1-1|TRBD1|many|TRBV5-6
TGTGCCAGCAGCCTCCGGACAGGGGGGTCTGAAGCTTTCTTT
CASSLRTGGSEAFF
>TRBJ2-7|.|.|TRBV28
TGTGCCAGCAGAACCGCACGGCGGAGCTCCTACGAGCAGTACTTC
CASRTARRSSYEQYF
>TRBJ2-7|.|.|TRBV5-1
TGCGCCAGCAGCTTGGTTTCGGACGAGCAGTACTTC
CASSLVSDEQYF
>TRBJ1-1|.|.|TRBV30
TGTGCCTGGAGTCCGCAGACATTTGAAGCTTTCTTT
CAWSPQTFEAFF
>TRBJ1-2|TRBD1|.|TRBV19
TGTGCCAGTCGTCGGGACAGGAGGTATGGCTACACCTTC
CASRRDRRYGYTF
>TRBJ1-2|TRBD1|.|TRBV27
TGTGCCAGCAGTTTAAGGGACAGGCCGTTCTATGGCTACACCTTC
CASSLRDRPFYGYTF
>TRBJ1-1|TRBD1|.|TRBV5-4
TGTGCCAGCAGCTTAACAGGGGTTCCTGAAGCTTTCTTT
CASSLTGVPEAFF
>TRBJ1-1|.|.|TRBV6-5
TGTGCCAGCAGTTACTCATACCCCCGGACAGAAGCTTTCTTT
CASSYSYPRTEAFF
>TRBJ1-2|.|.|TRBV27
TGTGCCAGCAGTTTGATTGGTGGCTATGGCTACACCTTC
CASSLIGGYGYTF
>TRBJ1-2|.|.|TRBV7-2
TGTGCCAGCAGCTTAGGTCAGGCACACCCTTATGGCTACACCTTC
CASSLGQAHPYGYTF
>TRBJ2-1|.|.|TRBV11-2
TGTGCCAGCAGCTTAGGCGGGGGCATTTACAATGAGCAGTTCTTC
CASSLGGGIYNEQFF
>TRBJ2-3|TRBD2|once|TRBV7-6
TGTGCCAGCAGCGCCCGGGACTCGCGGGGGGGCACAGATACGCAGTATTTT
CASSARDSRGGTDTQYF
>TRBJ2-2|.|.|TRBV29-1
TGCAGCGTTGCGGGCGGCCCAGACACCGGGGAGCTGTTTTTT
CSVAGGPDTGELFF
>TRBJ1-2|TRBD1|.|TRBV27
TGTGCCAGCAGTAAAATACCAGGGGGCCGGTATGGCTACACCTTC
CASSKIPGGRYGYTF
>TRBJ2-1|.|.|TRBV7-2
TGTGCCAGCAGCTTAGGGGAAGGGGTTTGGGATGAGCAGTTCTTC
CASSLGEGVWDEQFF
>TRBJ1-2|.|.|TRBV4-1
TGCGCCAGCAGCCAAGTAACAGTCCCTGGCTACACCTTC
CASSQVTVPGYTF
>TRBJ1-1|TRBD1|.|TRBV4-1
TGCGCCAGCAACCTGGGCCAGGGGGGGCACACTGAAGCTTTCTTT
CASNLGQGGHTEAFF
>TRBJ1-4|.|.|TRBV5-4
TGTGCCAGCAGCTGGGCTGGGGGGGGCGTAGGTGAAAAACTGTTTTTT
CASSWAGGGVGEKLFF
>TRBJ1-2|.|.|TRBV4-3
TGCGCCAGCAGCCAAGAGGCCTACGGAGGCTACACCTTC
CASSQEAYGGYTF
>TRBJ2-1|.|.|TRBV5-1
TGCGCCAGCAGCTTAGGTACCGGGACACCTTACAATGAGCAGTTCTTC
CASSLGTGTPYNEQFF
>TRBJ2-1|TRBD2|.|TRBV9
TGTGCCAGCAGCCATCGGGTAGCGGGGATTCTCTCCTACAATGAGCAGTTCTTC
CASSHRVAGILSYNEQFF
>TRBJ1-4|.|.|TRBV28
TGTGCCAGCAGTCATCAGGCCAATAATGAAAAACTGTTTTTT
CASSHQANNEKLFF
>TRBJ2-1|TRBD2|once|TRBV7-2
TGTGCCAGCGGACTAGCGCTTTACAATGAGCAGTTCTTC
CASGLALYNEQFF
>TRBJ1-2|.|.|TRBV19
TGTGCCAGTAACACAGGGAGAAGGGCTGGTGGCTACACCTTC
CASNTGRRAGGYTF
>TRBJ2-5|.|once|TRBV6-6
TGTGCCAGCAGTACATTGAGGGGGACCCAGTACTTC
CASSTLRGTQYF
>TRBJ2-5|TRBD1|.|TRBV18
TGTGCCAGCTCACCATCCCGGGACAGGGTTATGGACTTC
CASSPSRDRVMDF
>TRBJ2-7|.|.|TRBV30
TGTGCCTGGAGTCCCCGACGGGACGAGCAGTACTTC
CAWSPRRDEQYF
>TRBJ1-5|.|.|TRBV2
TGTGCCAGCAGTCCCCGGGTACTCACAAATCAGCCCCAGCATTTT
CASSPRVLTNQPQHF
>TRBJ2-2|TRBD2|.|TRBV7-2
TGTGCCAGCAGCTTGGCGGGGGGGCCGGTCGGGGAGCTGTTTTTT
CASSLAGGPVGELFF
>TRBJ1-3|.|few|TRBV30
TGTGCCTGGAAAGCGGGAGCCGGAAACACCATATATTTT
CAWKAGAGNTIYF
>TRBJ2-2|TRBD1|.|TRBV7-6
TGTGCCAGCAGCTTAGGGGCAGGGGGCGCGGTGAACACCGGGGAGCTGTTTTTT
CASSLGAGGAVNTGELFF
>TRBJ2-5|.|.|TRBV7-9
TGTGCCAGCAGCCCGACCGCCGAGACCCAGTACTTC
CASSPTAETQYF
>TRBJ1-6|.|.|TRBV11-3
TGTGCCAGCAGCTTAGTGGGGCCGAATTCACCCCTCCACTTT
CASSLVGPNSPLHF
>TRBJ1-5|.|.|TRBV18
TGTGCCAGCTCACTCCTAGAGACCCAGGGAGGCCAGCCCCAGCATTTT
CASSLLETQGGQPQHF
>TRBJ2-7|TRBD1|.|TRBV7-2
TGTGCCAGCAGCTTAGTAGGCAGGGGGACCTACGAGCAGTACTTC
CASSLVGRGTYEQYF
>TRBJ2-5|TRBD2|.|TRBV6-5
TGTGCCAGCAGTTACGGGACTAGCGGGAGTTTAGGGACCCAGTACTTC
CASSYGTSGSLGTQYF
>TRBJ1-2|.|few|TRBV2
TGTGCCAGCAGTGTGGGGGAGATGGGCTACACCTTC
CASSVGEMGYTF
>TRBJ2-7|.|.|TRBV6-1
TGTGCCAGCAGTGAAGGGCCGATATACTACGAGCAGTACTTC
CASSEGPIYYEQYF
>TRBJ2-5|TRBD1|.|TRBV5-1
TGCGCCAGCAGCTCCGGGACAGGGAAAGAGACCCAGTACTTC
CASSSGTGKETQYF
>TRBJ1-5|.|once|TRBV5-5
TGTGCCAGCAGCCAAGCCGCACAGGGAACGCGGCCCCAGCATTTT
CASSQAAQGTRPQHF
>TRBJ2-3|.|.|TRBV4-2
TGTGCCAGCAGCCCCCAGAGCGGGAGCACAGATACGCAGTATTTT
CASSPQSGSTDTQYF
>TRBJ2-7|TRBD1|.|TRBV7-6
TGTGCCAGCAGCCAAGACAGGGGGTACGAGCAGTACTTC
CASSQDRGYEQYF
>TRBJ1-5|TRBD1|.|TRBV19
TGTGCCAGTAGGACAGGGGATAGCAATCAGCCCCAGCATTTT
CASRTGDSNQPQHF
>TRBJ1-1|TRBD1|once|TRBV5-1
TGCGCCAGCAGCTTCCCCAGGGACAGGGAGGTCAACACTGAAGCTTTCTTT
CASSFPRDREVNTEAFF
>TRBJ2-2|.|few|TRBV27
TGTGCCAGCAGTTCCTACCCCGGGGAGCTGTTTTTT
CASSSYPGELFF
>TRBJ2-7|.|.|TRBV6-1
TGTGCCAGCAGTGAATATATGCGACTCGAGCAGTACTTC
CASSEYMRLEQYF
>TRBJ2-7|.|once|TRBV6-6
TGTGCCAGCAGTTCGCGGAGACTAGGCCTCTACGAGCAGTACTTC
CASSSRRLGLYEQYF
>TRBJ2-3|TRBD1|.|TRBV5-5
TGTGCCAGCAGCTTGGCCGTGACAGGGTTGGGCACAGATACGCAGTATTTT
CASSLAVTGLGTDTQYF
>TRBJ1-1|.|.|TRBV4-3
TGCGCCAGCAGCCAAAGGGGCACTGAAGCTTTCTTT
CASSQRGTEAFF
>TRBJ2-3|.|.|TRBV9
TGTGCCAGCAGCGTAGCCCAGCGGAACACAGATACGCAGTATTTT
CASSVAQRNTDTQYF
>TRBJ2-1|.|.|TRBV5-1
TGCGCCAGCAGCCAGGGACCCCCGAACCACAATGAGCAGTTCTTC
CASSQGPPNHNEQFF